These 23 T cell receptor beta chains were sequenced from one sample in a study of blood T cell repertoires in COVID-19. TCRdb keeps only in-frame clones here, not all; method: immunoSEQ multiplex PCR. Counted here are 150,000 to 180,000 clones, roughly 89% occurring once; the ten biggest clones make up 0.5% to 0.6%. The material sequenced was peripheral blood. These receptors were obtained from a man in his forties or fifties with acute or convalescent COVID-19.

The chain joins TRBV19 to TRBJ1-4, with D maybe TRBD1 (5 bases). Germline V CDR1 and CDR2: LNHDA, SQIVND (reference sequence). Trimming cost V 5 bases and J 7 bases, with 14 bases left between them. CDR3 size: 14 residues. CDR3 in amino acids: CASSAPGGGEKLFF. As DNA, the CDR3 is TGTGCCAGTAGTGCACCTGGGGGAGGTGAAAAACTGTTTTTT.

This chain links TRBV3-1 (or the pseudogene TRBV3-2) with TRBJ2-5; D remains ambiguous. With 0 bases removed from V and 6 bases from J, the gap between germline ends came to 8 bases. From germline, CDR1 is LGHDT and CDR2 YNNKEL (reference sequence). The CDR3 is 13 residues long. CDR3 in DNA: TGTGCCAGCAGCCAAGATACGAGGCAGACCCAGTACTTC. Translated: CASSQDTRQTQYF.

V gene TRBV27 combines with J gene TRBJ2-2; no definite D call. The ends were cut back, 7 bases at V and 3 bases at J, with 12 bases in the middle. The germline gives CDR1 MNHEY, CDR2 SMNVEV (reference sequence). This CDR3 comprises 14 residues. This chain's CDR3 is CASTPEPYTGELFF. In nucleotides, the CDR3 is TGTGCCAGCACCCCTGAGCCGTACACCGGGGAGCTGTTTTTT.

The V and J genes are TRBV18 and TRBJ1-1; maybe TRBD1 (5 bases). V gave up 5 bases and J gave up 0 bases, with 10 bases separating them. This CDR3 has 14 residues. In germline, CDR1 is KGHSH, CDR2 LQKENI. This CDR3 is CASSLTAMNTEAFF. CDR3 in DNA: TGTGCCAGCTCATTGACAGCCATGAACACTGAAGCTTTCTTT.

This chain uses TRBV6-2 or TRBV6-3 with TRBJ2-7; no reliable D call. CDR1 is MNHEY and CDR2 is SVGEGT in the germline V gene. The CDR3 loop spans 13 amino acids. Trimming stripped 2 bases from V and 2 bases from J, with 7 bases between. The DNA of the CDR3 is TGTGCCAGCAGTTACACACAAACCTACGAGCAGTACGTC. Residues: CASSYTQTYEQYV.

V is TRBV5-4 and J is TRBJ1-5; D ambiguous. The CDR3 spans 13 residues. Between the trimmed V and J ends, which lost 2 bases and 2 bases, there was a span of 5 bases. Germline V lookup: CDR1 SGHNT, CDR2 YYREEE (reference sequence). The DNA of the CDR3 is TGTGCCAGCAGCTTCGGGGGCAATCAGCCCCAGCATTTT. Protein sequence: CASSFGGNQPQHF.

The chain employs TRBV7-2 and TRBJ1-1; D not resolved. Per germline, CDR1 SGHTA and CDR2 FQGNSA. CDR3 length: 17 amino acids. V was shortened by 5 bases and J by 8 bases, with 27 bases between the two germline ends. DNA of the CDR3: TGTGCCAGCAGCCCGAGTGCCTCCTCGTGGGCTAAGATCGAAGCTTTCTTT. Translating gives CASSPSASSWAKIEAFF.

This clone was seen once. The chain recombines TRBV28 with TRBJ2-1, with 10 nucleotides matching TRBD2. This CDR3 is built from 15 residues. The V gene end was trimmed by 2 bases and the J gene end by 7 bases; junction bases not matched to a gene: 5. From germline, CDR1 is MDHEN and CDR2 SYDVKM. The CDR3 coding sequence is TGTGCCAGCAGTTTAGCTAGCGGGAGTACGAATGAGCAGTTCTTC. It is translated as CASSLASGSTNEQFF.

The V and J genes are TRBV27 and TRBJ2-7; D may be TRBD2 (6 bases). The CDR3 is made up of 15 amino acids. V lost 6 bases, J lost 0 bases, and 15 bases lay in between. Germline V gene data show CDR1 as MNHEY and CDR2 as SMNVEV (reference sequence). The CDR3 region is CASSLGSGLSYEQYF. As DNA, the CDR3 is TGTGCCAGCAGCCTCGGTAGCGGACTCTCCTACGAGCAGTACTTC.

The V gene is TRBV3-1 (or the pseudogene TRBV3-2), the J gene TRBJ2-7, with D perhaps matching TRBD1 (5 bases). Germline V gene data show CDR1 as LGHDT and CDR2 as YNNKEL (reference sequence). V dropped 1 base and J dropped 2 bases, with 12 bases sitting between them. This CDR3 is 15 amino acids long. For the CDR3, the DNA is TGTGCCAGCAGCCAAGTAGAGACAGCCGCCTACGAGCAGTACTTC. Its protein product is CASSQVETAAYEQYF.

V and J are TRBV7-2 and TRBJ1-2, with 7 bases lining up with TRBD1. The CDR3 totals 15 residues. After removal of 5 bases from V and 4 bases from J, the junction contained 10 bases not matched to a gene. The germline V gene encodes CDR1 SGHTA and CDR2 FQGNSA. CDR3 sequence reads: CASSTGQQGIYGYTF. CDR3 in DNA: TGTGCCAGCAGCACTGGCCAACAGGGGATCTATGGCTACACCTTC. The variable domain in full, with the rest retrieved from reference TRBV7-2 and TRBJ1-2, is GAGVSQSPSNKVTEKGKDVELRCDPISGHTALYWYRQSLGQGLEFLIYFQGNSAPDKSGLPSDRFSAERTGGSVSTLTIQRTQQEDSAVYLCASSTGQQGIYGYTFGSGTRLTVV.

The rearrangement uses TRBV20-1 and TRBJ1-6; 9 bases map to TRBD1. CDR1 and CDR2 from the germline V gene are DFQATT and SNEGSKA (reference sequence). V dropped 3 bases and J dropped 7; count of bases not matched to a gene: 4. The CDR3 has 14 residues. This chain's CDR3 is CSASPGTGNSPLHF. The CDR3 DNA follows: TGCAGTGCTAGTCCCGGGACAGGGAATTCACCCCTCCACTTT.

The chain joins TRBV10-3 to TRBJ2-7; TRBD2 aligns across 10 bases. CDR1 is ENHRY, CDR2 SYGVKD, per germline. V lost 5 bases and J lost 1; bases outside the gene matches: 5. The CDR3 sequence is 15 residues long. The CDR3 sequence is CAISTGLAVSYEQYF. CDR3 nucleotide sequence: TGTGCCATCAGTACCGGACTAGCGGTATCCTACGAGCAGTACTTC.

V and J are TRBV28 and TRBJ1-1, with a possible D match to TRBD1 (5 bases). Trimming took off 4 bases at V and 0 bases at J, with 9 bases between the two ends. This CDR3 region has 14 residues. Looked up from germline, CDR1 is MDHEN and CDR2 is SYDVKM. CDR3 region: CASSSTGMNTEAFF. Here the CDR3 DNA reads TGTGCCAGCAGTTCCACAGGTATGAACACTGAAGCTTTCTTT.

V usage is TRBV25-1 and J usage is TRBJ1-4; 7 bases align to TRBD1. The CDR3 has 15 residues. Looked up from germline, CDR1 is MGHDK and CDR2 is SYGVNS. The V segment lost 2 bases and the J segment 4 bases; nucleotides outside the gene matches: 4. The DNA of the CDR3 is TGTGCCAGCAGTGAAATGGACAGGCTTAATGAAAAACTGTTTTTT. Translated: CASSEMDRLNEKLFF.

The CDR3 spells CASSLKPGTSGGYNEQFF. CDR3 in DNA: TGCGCCAGCAGCCTAAAACCCGGGACTAGCGGGGGTTACAATGAGCAGTTCTTC. The chain couples TRBV4-1 to TRBJ2-1; 14 bases are a match to TRBD2. Germline CDR1 is MGHRA and CDR2 is YSYEKL. CDR3 length: 18 amino acids. V lost 4 bases, J lost 4 bases, and 9 bases stayed unmatched.

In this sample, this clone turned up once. In nucleotides, the CDR3 is TGCGCCAGCAGCCGAGACAGACAAGAGACCCAGTACTTC. Translated: CASSRDRQETQYF. The V call is TRBV4-3, the J call TRBJ2-5; a possible D gene is TRBD1 (5 bases). From germline, CDR1 is LGHNA and CDR2 YSLEER. The V end was cut by 4 bases, the J end by 2 bases, with 8 bases between. The CDR3 is 13 residues long.

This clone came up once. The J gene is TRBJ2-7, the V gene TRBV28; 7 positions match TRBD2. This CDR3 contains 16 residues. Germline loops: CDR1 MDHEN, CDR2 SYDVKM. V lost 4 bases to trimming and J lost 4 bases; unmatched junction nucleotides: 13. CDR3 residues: CASSSFSASGVYEQYF. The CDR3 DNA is TGTGCCAGCAGTTCCTTTTCGGCTAGCGGAGTTTACGAGCAGTACTTC.

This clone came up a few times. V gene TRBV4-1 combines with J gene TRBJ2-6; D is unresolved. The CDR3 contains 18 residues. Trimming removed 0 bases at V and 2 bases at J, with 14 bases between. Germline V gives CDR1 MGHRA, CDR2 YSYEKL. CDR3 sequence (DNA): TGCGCCAGCAGCCAAGATCTTCGAATTCCAGCTGGGGCCAACGTCCTGACTTTC. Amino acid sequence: CASSQDLRIPAGANVLTF.

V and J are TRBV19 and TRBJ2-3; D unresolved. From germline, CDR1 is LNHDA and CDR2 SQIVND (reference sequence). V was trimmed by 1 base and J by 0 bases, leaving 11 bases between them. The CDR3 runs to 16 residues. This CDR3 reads CASSIGQYPSTDTQYF. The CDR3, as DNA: TGTGCCAGTAGTATAGGGCAGTATCCTAGCACAGATACGCAGTATTTT.

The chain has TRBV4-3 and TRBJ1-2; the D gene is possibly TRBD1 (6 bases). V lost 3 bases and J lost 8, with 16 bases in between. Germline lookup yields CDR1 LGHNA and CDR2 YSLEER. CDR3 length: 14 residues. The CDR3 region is CASSQAQGTRGYTF. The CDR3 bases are TGCGCCAGCAGCCAGGCCCAGGGGACCCGCGGCTACACCTTC.

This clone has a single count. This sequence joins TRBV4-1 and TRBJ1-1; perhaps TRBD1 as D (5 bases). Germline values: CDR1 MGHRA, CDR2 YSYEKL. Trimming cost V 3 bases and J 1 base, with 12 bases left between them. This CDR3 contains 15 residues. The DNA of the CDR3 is TGCGCCAGCAGCCACCCCAGGGCCTCGAACACTGAAGCTTTCTTT. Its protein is CASSHPRASNTEAFF.

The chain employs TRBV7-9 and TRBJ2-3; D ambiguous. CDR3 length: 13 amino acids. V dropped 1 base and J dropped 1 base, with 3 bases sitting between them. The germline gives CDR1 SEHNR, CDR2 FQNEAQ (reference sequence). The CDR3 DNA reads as TGTGCCAGCAGCTTAGGAGGCACAGATACGCAGTATTTT. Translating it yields CASSLGGTDTQYF.